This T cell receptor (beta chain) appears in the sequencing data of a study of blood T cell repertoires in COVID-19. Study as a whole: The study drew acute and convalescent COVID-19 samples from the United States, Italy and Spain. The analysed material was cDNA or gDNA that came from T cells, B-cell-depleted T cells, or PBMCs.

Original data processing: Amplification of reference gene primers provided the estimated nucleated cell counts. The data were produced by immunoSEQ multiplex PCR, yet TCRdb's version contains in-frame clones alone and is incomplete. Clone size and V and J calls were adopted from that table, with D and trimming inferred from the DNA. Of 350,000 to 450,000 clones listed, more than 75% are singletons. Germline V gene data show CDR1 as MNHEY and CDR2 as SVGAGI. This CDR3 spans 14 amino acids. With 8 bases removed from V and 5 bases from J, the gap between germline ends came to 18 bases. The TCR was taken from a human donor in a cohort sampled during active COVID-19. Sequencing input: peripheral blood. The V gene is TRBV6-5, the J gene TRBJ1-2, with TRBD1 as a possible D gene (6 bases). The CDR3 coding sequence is TGTGCCAGCGGGTGGGAACAGGGCTGGTATGGCTACACCTTC. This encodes CASGWEQGWYGYTF.